This TCR beta chain appears in the sequencing data of a study of cytomegalovirus exposure and HLA in healthy donors. Study conclusions and caveats: Later work associated approximately 17,000 TCR beta sequences with HLA alleles at 0.05 false discovery rate.

The donors, nominally healthy at sampling, likely had unrecorded immune exposures. The PCR was carried out with 60 Vbeta primers and 13 Jbeta primers. TCRdb keeps only in-frame clones here, not all; method: immunoSEQ multiplex PCR. This sample contains about 48,000 clones. Note on this clone: The antigen remains undetermined.

Sequences were obtained from PBMCs. The sequence derives from a male donor in good health and CMV-seropositive.

Here the CDR3 DNA reads TGTGCCAGCAGCTTGGGCAGGGGTGGGCCCTACGAGCAGTACTTC. Translation: CASSLGRGGPYEQYF. This chain links TRBV5-6 with TRBJ2-7; tentative D call: TRBD1 (6 bases). The CDR3 runs 15 residues. The V gene's germline CDR1 is SGHDT and CDR2 YYEEEE. Trimming shortened V by 0 bases and J by 2 bases, and 12 bases separated the two germline ends.